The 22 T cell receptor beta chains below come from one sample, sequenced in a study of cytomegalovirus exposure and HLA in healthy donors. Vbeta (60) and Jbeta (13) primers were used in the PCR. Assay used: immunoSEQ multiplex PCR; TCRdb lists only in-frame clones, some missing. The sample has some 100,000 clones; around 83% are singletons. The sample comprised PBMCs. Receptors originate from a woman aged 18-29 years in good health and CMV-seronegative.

The DNA for the CDR3 is TGTGCCAGCAGTTCCCATACTAGCGGCTCCTACGAGCAGTACTTC. Amino acids: CASSSHTSGSYEQYF. This chain joins TRBV6-5 and TRBJ2-7, with 8 nucleotides matching TRBD2. Germline V gene lookup returns CDR1 MNHEY and CDR2 SVGAGI. With 4 bases clipped from V and 0 bases from J, the junction kept 5 bases outside the gene matches. CDR3 length equals 15 residues.

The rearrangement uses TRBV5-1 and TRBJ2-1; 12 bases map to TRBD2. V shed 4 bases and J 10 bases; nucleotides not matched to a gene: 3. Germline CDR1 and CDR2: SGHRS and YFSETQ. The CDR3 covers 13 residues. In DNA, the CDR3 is TGCGCCAGCAGCCTCGGGACTAGCGGGGAGCAGTTCTTC. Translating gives CASSLGTSGEQFF. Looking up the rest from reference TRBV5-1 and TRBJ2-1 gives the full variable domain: KAGVTQTPRYLIKTRGQQVTLSCSPISGHRSVSWYQQTPGQGLQFLFEYFSETQRNKGNFPGRFSGRQFSNSRSEMNVSTLELGDSALYLCASSLGTSGEQFFGPGTRLTVL.

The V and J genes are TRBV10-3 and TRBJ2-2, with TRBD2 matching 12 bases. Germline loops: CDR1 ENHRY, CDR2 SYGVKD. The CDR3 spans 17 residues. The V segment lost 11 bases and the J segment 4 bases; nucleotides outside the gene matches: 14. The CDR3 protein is CASSASGGASVTGELFF. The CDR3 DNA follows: TGTGCCTCCAGCGCTAGCGGGGGGGCCTCGGTCACCGGGGAGCTGTTTTTT.

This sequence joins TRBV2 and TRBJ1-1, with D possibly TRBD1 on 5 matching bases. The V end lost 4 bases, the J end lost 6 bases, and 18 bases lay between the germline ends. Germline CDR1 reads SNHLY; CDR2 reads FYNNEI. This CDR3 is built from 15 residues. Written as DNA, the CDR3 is TGTGCCAGCAGTGGGAAGGAGGGGAGGTTCGCTGAAGCTTTCTTT. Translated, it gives CASSGKEGRFAEAFF.

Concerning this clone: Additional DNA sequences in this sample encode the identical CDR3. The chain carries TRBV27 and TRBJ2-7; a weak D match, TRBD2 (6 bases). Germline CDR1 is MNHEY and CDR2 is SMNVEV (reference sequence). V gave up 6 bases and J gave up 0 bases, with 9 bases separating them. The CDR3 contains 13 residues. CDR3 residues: CASSLGLSYEQYF. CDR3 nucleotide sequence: TGTGCCAGCAGCTTGGGACTCTCCTACGAGCAGTACTTC.

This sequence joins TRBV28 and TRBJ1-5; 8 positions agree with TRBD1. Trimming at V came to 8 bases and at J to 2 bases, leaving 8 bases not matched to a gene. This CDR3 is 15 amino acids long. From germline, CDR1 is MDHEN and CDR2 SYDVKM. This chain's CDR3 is CASGGGQGGNQPQHF. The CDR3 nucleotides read TGTGCCAGCGGTGGCGGACAGGGCGGCAATCAGCCCCAGCATTTT.

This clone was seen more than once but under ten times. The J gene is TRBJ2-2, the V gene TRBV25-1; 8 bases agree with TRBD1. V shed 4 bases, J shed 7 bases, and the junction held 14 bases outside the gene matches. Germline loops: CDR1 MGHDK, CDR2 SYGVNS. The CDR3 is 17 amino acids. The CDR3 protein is CASSVMDRVRESGELFF. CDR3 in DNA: TGTGCCAGCAGTGTCATGGACAGGGTTCGAGAGAGCGGGGAGCTGTTTTTT.

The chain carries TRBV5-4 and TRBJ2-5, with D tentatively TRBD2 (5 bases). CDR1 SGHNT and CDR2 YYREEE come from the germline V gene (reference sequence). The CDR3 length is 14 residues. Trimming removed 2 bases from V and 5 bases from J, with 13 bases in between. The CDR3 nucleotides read TGTGCCAGCAGCTTCCTAGCTTTCAGCGAGACCCAGTACTTC. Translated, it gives CASSFLAFSETQYF.

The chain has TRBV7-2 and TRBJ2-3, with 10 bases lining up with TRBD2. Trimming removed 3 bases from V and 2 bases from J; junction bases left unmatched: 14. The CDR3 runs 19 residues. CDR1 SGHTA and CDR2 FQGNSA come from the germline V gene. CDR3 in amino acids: CASSFFPAGGKDHTDTQYF. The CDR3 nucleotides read TGTGCCAGCAGCTTTTTTCCAGCGGGGGGGAAGGACCACACAGATACGCAGTATTTT.

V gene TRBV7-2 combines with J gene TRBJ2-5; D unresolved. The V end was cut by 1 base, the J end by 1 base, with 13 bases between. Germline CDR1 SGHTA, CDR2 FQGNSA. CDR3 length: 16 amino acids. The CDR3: CASSLVLEITQETQYF. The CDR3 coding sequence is TGTGCCAGCAGCTTAGTCTTAGAGATTACCCAAGAGACCCAGTACTTC.

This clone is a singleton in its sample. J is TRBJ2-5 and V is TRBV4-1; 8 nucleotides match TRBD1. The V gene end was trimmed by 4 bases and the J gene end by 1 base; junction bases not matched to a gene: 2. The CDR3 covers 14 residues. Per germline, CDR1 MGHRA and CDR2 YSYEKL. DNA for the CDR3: TGCGCCAGCAGCCGCACAGGGGGCCAAGAGACCCAGTACTTC. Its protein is CASSRTGGQETQYF.

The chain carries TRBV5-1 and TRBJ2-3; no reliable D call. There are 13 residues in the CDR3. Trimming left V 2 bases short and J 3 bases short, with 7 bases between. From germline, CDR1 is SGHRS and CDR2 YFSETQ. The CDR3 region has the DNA TGCGCCAGCAGCTTCCTAGGAACAGATACGCAGTATTTT. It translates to CASSFLGTDTQYF.

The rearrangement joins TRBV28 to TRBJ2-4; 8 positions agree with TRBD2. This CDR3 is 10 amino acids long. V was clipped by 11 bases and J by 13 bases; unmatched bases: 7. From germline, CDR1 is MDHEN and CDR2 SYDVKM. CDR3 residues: CAVGAGGQYF. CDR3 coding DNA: TGTGCCGTGGGGGCGGGAGGCCAGTACTTC. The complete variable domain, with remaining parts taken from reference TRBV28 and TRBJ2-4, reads DVKVTQSSRYLVKRTGEKVFLECVQDMDHENMFWYRQDPGLGLRLIYFSYDVKMKEKGDIPEGYSVSREKKERFSLILESASTNQTSMYLCAVGAGGQYFGAGTRLSVL.

The CDR3 protein is CASTYRNSTGVGYTF. The CDR3 coding sequence is TGTGCCAGCACATACCGTAACTCGACCGGAGTAGGCTACACCTTC. V and J are TRBV7-8 and TRBJ1-2; D is ambiguous. Per the germline V gene, CDR1 is SGHVS and CDR2 is FQNEAQ. Trimming shortened V by 7 bases and J by 8 bases, and 23 bases separated the two germline ends. The CDR3 is 15 residues long.

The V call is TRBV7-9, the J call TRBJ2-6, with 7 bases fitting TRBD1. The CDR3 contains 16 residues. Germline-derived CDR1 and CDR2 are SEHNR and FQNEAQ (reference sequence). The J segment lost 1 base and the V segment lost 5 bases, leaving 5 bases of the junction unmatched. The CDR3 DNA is TGTGCCAGCAGCAAAGGGACAGCTTCTGGGGCCAACGTCCTGACTTTC. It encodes CASSKGTASGANVLTF. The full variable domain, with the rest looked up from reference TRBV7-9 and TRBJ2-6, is DTGVSQNPRHKITKRGQNVTFRCDPISEHNRLYWYRQTLGQGPEFLTYFQNEAQLEKSRLLSDRFSAERPKGSFSTLEIQRTEQGDSAMYLCASSKGTASGANVLTFGAGSRLTVL.

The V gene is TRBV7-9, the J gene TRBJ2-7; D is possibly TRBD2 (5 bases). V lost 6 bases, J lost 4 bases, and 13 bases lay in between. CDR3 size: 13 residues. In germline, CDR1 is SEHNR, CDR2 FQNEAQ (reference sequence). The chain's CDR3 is CASSREGAYEQYF. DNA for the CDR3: TGTGCCAGCAGTCGCGAGGGAGCATACGAGCAGTACTTC.

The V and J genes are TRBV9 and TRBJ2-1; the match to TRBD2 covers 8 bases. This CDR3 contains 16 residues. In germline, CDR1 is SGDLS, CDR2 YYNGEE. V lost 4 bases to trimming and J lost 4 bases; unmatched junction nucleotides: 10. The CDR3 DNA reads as TGTGCCAGCAGCTCCACCGGGACTAGTCTATACAATGAGCAGTTCTTC. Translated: CASSSTGTSLYNEQFF.

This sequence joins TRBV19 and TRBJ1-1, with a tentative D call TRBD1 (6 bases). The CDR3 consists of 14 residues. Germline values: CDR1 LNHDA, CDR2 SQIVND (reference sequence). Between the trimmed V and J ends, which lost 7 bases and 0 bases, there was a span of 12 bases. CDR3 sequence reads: CASIETGLNTEAFF. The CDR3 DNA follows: TGTGCCAGTATAGAGACAGGCTTGAACACTGAAGCTTTCTTT.

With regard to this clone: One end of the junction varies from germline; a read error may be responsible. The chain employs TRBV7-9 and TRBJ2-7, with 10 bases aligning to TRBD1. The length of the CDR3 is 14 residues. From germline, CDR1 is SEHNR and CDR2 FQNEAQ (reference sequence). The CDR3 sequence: CSSSRGTGAYEQYF. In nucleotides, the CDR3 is TGTTCCAGCAGCCGTGGGACAGGGGCCTACGAGCAGTACTTC.

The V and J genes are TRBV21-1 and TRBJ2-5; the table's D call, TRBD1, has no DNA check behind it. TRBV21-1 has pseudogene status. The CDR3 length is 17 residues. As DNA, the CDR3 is TGTGCCAGCAGCGACACACCGACAGGGGGCATTAAGGAGACCCAGTACTTC. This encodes CASSDTPTGGIKETQYF.

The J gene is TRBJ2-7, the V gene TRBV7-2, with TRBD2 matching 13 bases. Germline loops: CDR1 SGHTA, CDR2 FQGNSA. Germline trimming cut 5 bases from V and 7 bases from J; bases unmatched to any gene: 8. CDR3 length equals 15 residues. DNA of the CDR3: TGTGCCAGCAGCCCACTACTAGCGGGGGGGCGAGAGCAGTACTTC. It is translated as CASSPLLAGGREQYF.

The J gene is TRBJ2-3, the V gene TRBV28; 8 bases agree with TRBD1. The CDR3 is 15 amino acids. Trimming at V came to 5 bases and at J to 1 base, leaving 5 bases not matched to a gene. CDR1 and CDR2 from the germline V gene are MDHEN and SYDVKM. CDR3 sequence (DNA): TGTGCCAGCAGTACAGGGGGTATAGGCACAGATACGCAGTATTTT. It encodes CASSTGGIGTDTQYF. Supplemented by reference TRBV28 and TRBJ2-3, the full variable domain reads DVKVTQSSRYLVKRTGEKVFLECVQDMDHENMFWYRQDPGLGLRLIYFSYDVKMKEKGDIPEGYSVSREKKERFSLILESASTNQTSMYLCASSTGGIGTDTQYFGPGTRLTVL.